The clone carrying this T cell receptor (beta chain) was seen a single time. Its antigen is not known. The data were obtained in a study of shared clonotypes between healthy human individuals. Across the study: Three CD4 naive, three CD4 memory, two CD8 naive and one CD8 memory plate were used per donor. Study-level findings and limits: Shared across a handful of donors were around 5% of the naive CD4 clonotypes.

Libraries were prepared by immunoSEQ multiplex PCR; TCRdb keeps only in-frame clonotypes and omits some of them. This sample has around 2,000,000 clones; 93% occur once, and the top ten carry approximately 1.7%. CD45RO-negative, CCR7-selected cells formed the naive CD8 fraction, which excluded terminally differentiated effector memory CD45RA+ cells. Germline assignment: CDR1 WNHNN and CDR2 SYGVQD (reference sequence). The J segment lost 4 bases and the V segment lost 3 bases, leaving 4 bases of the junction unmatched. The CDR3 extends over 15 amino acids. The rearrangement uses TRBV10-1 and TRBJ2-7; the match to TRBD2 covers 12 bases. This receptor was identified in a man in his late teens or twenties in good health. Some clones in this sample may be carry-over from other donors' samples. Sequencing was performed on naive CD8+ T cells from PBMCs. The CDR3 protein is CASSDGLAGSYEQYF. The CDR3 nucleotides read TGCGCCAGCAGTGACGGACTAGCGGGGTCTTACGAGCAGTACTTC.